This entry features one T cell receptor beta chain sequence. Its antigen is undetermined. The study ran its PCR with 60 Vbeta and 13 Jbeta primers. The repertoire was sequenced with immunoSEQ multiplex PCR; TCRdb's copy has only in-frame clones and lacks some. The sample shows some 200,000 clones, approximately 85% of them seen only once. This sample is part of a study of cytomegalovirus exposure and HLA in healthy donors. Study-level findings and limits: Several of the most significant clusters appeared linked to common viral pathogens, based on a later analysis. Association of a missense DCLRE1C variant with TCR beta V- and J-gene trimming was reported in a later analysis.

There are 14 residues in the CDR3. Trimming took 3 bases from V and 2 from J, leaving 10 bases between them. CDR1 is LNHDA, CDR2 SQIVND, per germline (reference sequence). The sequenced material came from PBMCs. This receptor was taken from a woman between 50 and 59 years old in good health and CMV-seropositive. This chain links TRBV19 with TRBJ1-2; D might be TRBD1 (6 bases). The chain's CDR3 is CASSITGWNYGYTF. CDR3 DNA sequence: TGTGCCAGTAGTATTACAGGGTGGAACTATGGCTACACCTTC.